Below, one TCR beta chain is given with its context. Its recognized antigen is unknown. No clone much larger than this one lies a single base away; base qualities are absent. The sample originates from a study of blood T cell repertoires in COVID-19 (dated by TCRdb to 2020 to 2022). For the study in its entirety: Collaborator samples came from the United States, Italy and Spain and covered acute and convalescent phases of COVID-19. The dataset comprised deeply sampled blood TCRbeta repertoires from subjects exposed to, actively infected with, or recovered from COVID-19. The samples were drawn from the first 160 participants of the ongoing ImmuneRACE study and from 950 to 1,500 subjects provided by 6 global collaborators. The material from the prospective study consisted of cDNA or gDNA derived from T cells, B-cell-depleted T cells, or PBMCs. A de-identified subject ID, COVID-19 status, age in years and sex were almost always included in the sample metadata. Where available, HLA class I and class II types were taken from metadata supplied by the sample provider and were not determined by assay-based typing. The repertoires were released in a freely available public database intended as a resource for research on the immune response to SARS-CoV-2. Broad study findings and their caveats: Clinical and demographic metadata were provided uncurated, with the amount varying by source and participant.

A second Seattle source provided samples from volunteer blood donors who had recovered from COVID-19. Whole blood was collected in K2EDTA tubes by collaborating institutions according to the institutions' own protocols. For TCRbeta analysis, collaborators shipped samples in one of three forms: frozen whole blood, isolated PBMCs, or DNA extracted from either of those sample types. TCRbeta CDR3 regions were amplified from genomic DNA by means of the immunoSEQ Assay, a bias-controlled multiplex PCR. From the authors' description of their analysis: Nucleated cell counts per sample were estimated from amplification of reference gene primers within the assay. To quantify the absolute abundance of each unique TCRbeta CDR3 rearrangement, sequence reads were collapsed and filtered. For each sample, productive Simpson clonality was calculated as the square root of Simpson's diversity index across productive rearrangements. TCRdb limited this immuneACCESS table to in-frame rearrangements with V and J called. A share of clones is missing; checked studies link under half to unresolved V genes, and the rest is unexplained. V and J calls and clone size are those listed in that table; D and trimming were worked out from the DNA. This sample holds 200,000 to 250,000 clones; roughly 80% were observed only once. The ten largest clonotypes hold around 3% of the sample.

The cysteine opens and the phenylalanine closes a CDR3 of 17 amino acids. Kept here is only the CDR3 DNA, which spans 51 bases and is read in frame from base 1. The germline V gene (reference sequence) yields SEHNR for CDR1 and FQNEAQ for CDR2. V has 10 bases trimmed and J has 0 bases trimmed; junction bases matching no gene number 10. This receptor was taken from a woman in her twenties or thirties who had recovered from COVID-19. The chain uses TRBV7-9 and TRBJ2-6; the central 9 bases match TRBD1. The sequenced sample was peripheral blood. The CDR3 reads CAIMGTGPYSGANVLTF. The nucleotides read TGTGCCATAATGGGGACAGGGCCTTACTCTGGGGCCAACGTCCTGACTTTC.